Presented here are 13 T cell receptor beta chains from one specimen sequenced in a study of cytomegalovirus exposure and HLA in healthy donors. 60 Vbeta and 13 Jbeta primers were used in PCR. Assay used: immunoSEQ multiplex PCR; TCRdb lists only in-frame clones, some missing. The data hold about 88,000 clones, with 85% to 90% observed a single time. Sequencing input: PBMCs. Receptor source: a man aged 18 to 30 in good health and CMV-seronegative.

This chain connects TRBV30 to TRBJ2-1; 11 bases line up with TRBD2. CDR3 length: 18 amino acids. From germline, CDR1 is GTSNPN and CDR2 SVGIG (reference sequence). J lost 2 bases, V lost 5 bases, and 14 bases had no gene match. In DNA, the CDR3 is TGTGCCTGGGGCCATAGCGGGAGGGCCCTAGTAGCCTACAATGAGCAGTTCTTC. Its translation: CAWGHSGRALVAYNEQFF.

This sequence joins TRBV5-4 and TRBJ2-1; D is possibly TRBD1 (6 bases). Trimming cost V 6 bases and J 12 bases, with 13 bases left between them. Per the germline V gene, CDR1 is SGHNT and CDR2 is YYREEE (reference sequence). This CDR3 has 11 residues. CDR3 DNA sequence: TGTGCCAGCACCGATCAGGGGTGGCAGTTCTTC. Encoded protein: CASTDQGWQFF. Together with reference TRBV5-4 and TRBJ2-1, the CDR3 gives the full variable domain: ETGVTQSPTHLIKTRGQQVTLRCSSQSGHNTVSWYQQALGQGPQFIFQYYREEENGRGNFPPRFSGLQFPNYSSELNVNALELDDSALYLCASTDQGWQFFGPGTRLTVL.

The genes are TRBV18 and TRBJ2-1, with D uncertain. CDR3 length equals 13 residues. Looked up from germline, CDR1 is KGHSH and CDR2 is LQKENI. V shed 6 bases and J shed 7 bases, with 13 bases lying between them. The CDR3 loop is CASSRVLGNEQFF. CDR3 nucleotides: TGTGCCAGCTCTCGAGTCCTCGGGAATGAGCAGTTCTTC.

This chain joins TRBV5-5 and TRBJ2-1, with 12 nucleotides matching TRBD2. The CDR3 spans 17 residues. Germline trimming cut 5 bases from V and 7 bases from J; bases unmatched to any gene: 13. The germline gives CDR1 SGHKS, CDR2 YYEKEE (reference sequence). CDR3 DNA sequence: TGTGCCAGCAGTCAGGCGGCTAGCGGGAGGGCCAGTAATGAGCAGTTCTTC. Protein product: CASSQAASGRASNEQFF.

The chain carries TRBV7-9 and TRBJ1-6, with TRBD1 as a possible D gene (6 bases). This CDR3 region has 16 residues. V was cut by 3 bases and J by 10 bases, with 19 bases left in between. Per germline, CDR1 SEHNR and CDR2 FQNEAQ (reference sequence). The CDR3 DNA is TGTGCCAGCAGCTTGGGCAGCCCGGGTACAGGGTCACCCCTCCACTTT. Its protein is CASSLGSPGTGSPLHF.

J is TRBJ2-3 and V is TRBV28, with 7 bases that match TRBD1. The CDR3 spans 17 residues. Germline lookup yields CDR1 MDHEN and CDR2 SYDVKM. With V trimmed by 6 bases and J by 4 bases, 16 bases remained unmatched. The CDR3 loop reads CASSPGTAFRGSDTQYF. The CDR3 bases are TGTGCCAGCAGCCCCGGGACAGCTTTTCGGGGTTCAGATACGCAGTATTTT.

V gene TRBV7-2 combines with J gene TRBJ1-1, with TRBD1 matching 8 bases. V dropped 0 bases and J dropped 4; count of bases not matched to a gene: 4. In germline, CDR1 is SGHTA, CDR2 FQGNSA. This CDR3 spans 15 amino acids. In DNA, the CDR3 is TGTGCCAGCAGCTTAGCGGCAGGGGGCATCACTGAAGCTTTCTTT. Protein: CASSLAAGGITEAFF.

The CDR3 coding sequence is TGTGCCAGCAGTCTCCTTGGACAGGGCCAGCCCCAGCATTTT. This gives the protein CASSLLGQGQPQHF. J is TRBJ1-5 and V is TRBV28, with 8 bases identical to TRBD1. Per the germline V gene, CDR1 is MDHEN and CDR2 is SYDVKM. The CDR3 runs to 14 residues. Trimming at V came to 5 bases and at J to 7 bases, leaving 7 bases not matched to a gene. Using reference TRBV28 and TRBJ1-5 for the parts outside the CDR3, the full variable domain is DVKVTQSSRYLVKRTGEKVFLECVQDMDHENMFWYRQDPGLGLRLIYFSYDVKMKEKGDIPEGYSVSREKKERFSLILESASTNQTSMYLCASSLLGQGQPQHFGDGTRLSIL.

The rearrangement joins TRBV2 to TRBJ1-6, with a possible D match to TRBD1 (6 bases). This CDR3 contains 14 residues. Looked up from germline, CDR1 is SNHLY and CDR2 is FYNNEI. V gave up 5 bases and J gave up 7 bases, with 12 bases separating them. The DNA of the CDR3 is TGTGCCAGCAGTTCCCAACAGGGAAATTCACCCCTCCACTTT. This gives the protein CASSSQQGNSPLHF. Complete variable domain (other parts from reference TRBV2 and TRBJ1-6): EPEVTQTPSHQVTQMGQEVILRCVPISNHLYFYWYRQILGQKVEFLVSFYNNEISEKSEIFDDQFSVERPDGSNFTLKIRSTKLEDSAMYFCASSSQQGNSPLHFGNGTRLTVT.

The chain couples TRBV5-5 to TRBJ2-3; D is perhaps TRBD2 (6 bases). The V and J ends lost 0 bases and 0 bases respectively, with 17 bases between them. Germline loops: CDR1 SGHKS, CDR2 YYEKEE (reference sequence). This CDR3 region has 18 residues. CDR3 nucleotides: TGTGCCAGCAGCTTGGCCCTGTGGGAGGCGGGGAGCACAGATACGCAGTATTTT. Translated: CASSLALWEAGSTDTQYF.

The rearrangement uses TRBV4-1 and TRBJ2-1; TRBD1 matches at 7 bases. The CDR3 has 16 residues. The J segment lost 2 bases and the V segment lost 1 base, leaving 5 bases of the junction unmatched. The germline gives CDR1 MGHRA, CDR2 YSYEKL. The CDR3 region has the DNA TGCGCCAGCAGCCAAGTGGGCAGGGGGACCTACAATGAGCAGTTCTTC. It is translated as CASSQVGRGTYNEQFF.

The gene calls are TRBV7-2 and TRBJ1-2, with 7 bases that match TRBD1. V shed 7 bases, J shed 7 bases, and the junction held 18 bases outside the gene matches. The CDR3 is 16 residues long. CDR1 is SGHTA and CDR2 is FQGNSA in the germline V gene. This CDR3 reads CASTGEGGDSLLGYTF. DNA for the CDR3: TGTGCCAGCACTGGTGAAGGCGGGGACAGCCTTCTTGGCTACACCTTC. Combining the CDR3 with reference TRBV7-2 and TRBJ1-2 gives the whole variable domain GAGVSQSPSNKVTEKGKDVELRCDPISGHTALYWYRQSLGQGLEFLIYFQGNSAPDKSGLPSDRFSAERTGGSVSTLTIQRTQQEDSAVYLCASTGEGGDSLLGYTFGSGTRLTVV.

The V and J genes are TRBV18 and TRBJ1-1, with 8 bases that match TRBD1. V was pared by 2 bases and J by 3 bases, with 2 bases of the junction left unmatched. In germline, CDR1 is KGHSH, CDR2 LQKENI. The CDR3 loop spans 14 amino acids. CDR3: CASSPSDRDTEAFF. CDR3 in DNA: TGTGCCAGCTCACCATCGGACAGGGACACTGAAGCTTTCTTT.